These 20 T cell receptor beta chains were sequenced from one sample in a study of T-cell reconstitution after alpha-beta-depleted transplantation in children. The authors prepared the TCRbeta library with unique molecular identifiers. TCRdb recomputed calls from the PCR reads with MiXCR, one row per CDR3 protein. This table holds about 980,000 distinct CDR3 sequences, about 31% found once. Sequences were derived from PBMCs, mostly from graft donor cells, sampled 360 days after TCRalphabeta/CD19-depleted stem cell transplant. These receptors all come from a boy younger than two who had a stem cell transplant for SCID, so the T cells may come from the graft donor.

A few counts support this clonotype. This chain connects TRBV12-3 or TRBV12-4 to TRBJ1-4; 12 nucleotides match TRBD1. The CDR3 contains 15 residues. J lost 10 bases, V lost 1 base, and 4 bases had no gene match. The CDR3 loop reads CASSLGGQGATKLFF. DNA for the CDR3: TGTGCCAGCAGTTTAGGGGGACAGGGGGCCACAAAACTGTTTTTT.

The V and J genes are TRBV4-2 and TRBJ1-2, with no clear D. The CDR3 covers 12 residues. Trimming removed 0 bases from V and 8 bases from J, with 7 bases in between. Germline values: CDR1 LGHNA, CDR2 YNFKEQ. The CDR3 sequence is CASSQEPWGYTF. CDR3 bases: TGTGCCAGCAGCCAAGAGCCATGGGGCTACACCTTC.

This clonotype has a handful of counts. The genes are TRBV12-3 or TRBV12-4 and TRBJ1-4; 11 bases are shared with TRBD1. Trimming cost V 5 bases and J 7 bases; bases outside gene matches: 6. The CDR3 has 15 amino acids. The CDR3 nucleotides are TGTGCCAGCAGTCCCACCGGGACAGGGGGTGAAAAACTGTTTTTT. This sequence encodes CASSPTGTGGEKLFF.

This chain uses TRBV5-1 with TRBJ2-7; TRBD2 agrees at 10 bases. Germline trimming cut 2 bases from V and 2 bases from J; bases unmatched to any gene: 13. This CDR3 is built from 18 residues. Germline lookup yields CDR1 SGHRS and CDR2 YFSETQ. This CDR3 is CASSFGLQRGGFPYEQYF. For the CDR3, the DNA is TGCGCCAGCAGCTTTGGGCTGCAGCGGGGGGGCTTCCCCTACGAGCAGTACTTC.

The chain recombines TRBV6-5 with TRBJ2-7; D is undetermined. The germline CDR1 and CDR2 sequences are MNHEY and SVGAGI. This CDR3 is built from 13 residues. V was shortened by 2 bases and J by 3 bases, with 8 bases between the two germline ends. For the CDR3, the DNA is TGTGCCAGCAGTTACGGTTGGAGCTACGAGCAGTACTTC. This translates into CASSYGWSYEQYF.

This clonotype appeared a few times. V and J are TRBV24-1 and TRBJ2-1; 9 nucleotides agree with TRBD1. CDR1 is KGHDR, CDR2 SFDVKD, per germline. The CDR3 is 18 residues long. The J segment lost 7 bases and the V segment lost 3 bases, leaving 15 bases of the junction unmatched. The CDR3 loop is CATSDPAVGTGKVNEQFF. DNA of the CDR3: TGTGCCACCAGTGATCCAGCCGTCGGGACAGGGAAGGTAAATGAGCAGTTCTTC.

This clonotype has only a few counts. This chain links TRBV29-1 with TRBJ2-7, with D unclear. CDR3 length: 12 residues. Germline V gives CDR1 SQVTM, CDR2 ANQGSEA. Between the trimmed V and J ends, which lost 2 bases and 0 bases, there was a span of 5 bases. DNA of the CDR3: TGCAGCGTTGAAACCACCTCCTACGAGCAGTACTTC. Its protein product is CSVETTSYEQYF.

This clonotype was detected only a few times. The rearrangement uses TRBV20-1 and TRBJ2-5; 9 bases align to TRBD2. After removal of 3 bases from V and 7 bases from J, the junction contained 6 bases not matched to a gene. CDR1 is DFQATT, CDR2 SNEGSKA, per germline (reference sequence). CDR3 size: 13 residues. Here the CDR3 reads CSASSSGDGTQYF. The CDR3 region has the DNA TGCAGTGCTAGCTCTAGCGGGGACGGGACCCAGTACTTC.

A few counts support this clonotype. CDR3 in amino acids: CASSLAGAPGNEQFF. The CDR3, as DNA: TGTGCCAGCAGCTTGGCCGGGGCCCCAGGGAATGAGCAGTTCTTC. The rearrangement links TRBV7-9 to TRBJ2-1; TRBD1 or TRBD2 may be the D gene (5 bases each). The CDR3 consists of 15 residues. Looked up from germline, CDR1 is SEHNR and CDR2 is FQNEAQ (reference sequence). Trimming took 3 bases from V and 7 from J, leaving 16 bases between them.

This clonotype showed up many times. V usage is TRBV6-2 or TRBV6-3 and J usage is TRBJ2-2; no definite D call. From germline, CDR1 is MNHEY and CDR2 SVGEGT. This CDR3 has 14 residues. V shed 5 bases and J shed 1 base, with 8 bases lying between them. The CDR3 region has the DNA TGTGCCAGCAGTAAAACCCGGAACACCGGGGAGCTGTTTTTT. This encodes CASSKTRNTGELFF.

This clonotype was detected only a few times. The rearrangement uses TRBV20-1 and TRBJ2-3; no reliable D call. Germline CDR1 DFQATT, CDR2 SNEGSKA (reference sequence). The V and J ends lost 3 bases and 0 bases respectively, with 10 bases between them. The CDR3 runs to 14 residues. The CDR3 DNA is TGCAGTGCTAGCCGACCTGCTAGCACAGATACGCAGTATTTT. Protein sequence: CSASRPASTDTQYF.

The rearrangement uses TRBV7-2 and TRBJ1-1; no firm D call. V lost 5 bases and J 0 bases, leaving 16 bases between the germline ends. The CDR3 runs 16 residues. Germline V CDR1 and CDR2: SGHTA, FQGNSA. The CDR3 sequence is CASSVQFGPMNTEAFF. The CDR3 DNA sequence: TGTGCCAGCAGCGTGCAATTCGGGCCTATGAACACTGAAGCTTTCTTT.

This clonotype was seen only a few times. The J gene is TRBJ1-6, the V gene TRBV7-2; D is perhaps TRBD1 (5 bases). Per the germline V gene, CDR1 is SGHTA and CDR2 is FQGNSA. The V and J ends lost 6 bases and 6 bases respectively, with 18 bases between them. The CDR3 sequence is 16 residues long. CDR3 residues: CASSLQGTSVNSPLHF. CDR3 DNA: TGTGCCAGCAGTCTCCAAGGGACCTCCGTTAATTCACCCCTCCACTTT. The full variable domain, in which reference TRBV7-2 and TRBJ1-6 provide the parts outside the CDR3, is GAGVSQSPSNKVTEKGKDVELRCDPISGHTALYWYRQSLGQGLEFLIYFQGNSAPDKSGLPSDRFSAERTGGSVSTLTIQRTQQEDSAVYLCASSLQGTSVNSPLHFGNGTRLTVT.

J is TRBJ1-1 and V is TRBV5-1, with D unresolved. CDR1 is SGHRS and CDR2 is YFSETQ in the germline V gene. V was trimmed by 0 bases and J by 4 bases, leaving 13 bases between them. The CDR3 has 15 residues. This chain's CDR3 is CASSLVAGSGTEAFF. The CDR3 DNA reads TGCGCCAGCAGCTTGGTGGCGGGCTCGGGCACTGAAGCTTTCTTT. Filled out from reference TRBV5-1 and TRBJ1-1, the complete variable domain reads KAGVTQTPRYLIKTRGQQVTLSCSPISGHRSVSWYQQTPGQGLQFLFEYFSETQRNKGNFPGRFSGRQFSNSRSEMNVSTLELGDSALYLCASSLVAGSGTEAFFGQGTRLTVV.

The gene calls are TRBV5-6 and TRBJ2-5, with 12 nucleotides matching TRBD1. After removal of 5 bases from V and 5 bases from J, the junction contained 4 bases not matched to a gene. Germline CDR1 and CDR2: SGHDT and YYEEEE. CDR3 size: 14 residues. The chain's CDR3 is CASRGQGARETQYF. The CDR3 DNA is TGTGCCAGCAGGGGACAGGGGGCGAGGGAGACCCAGTACTTC. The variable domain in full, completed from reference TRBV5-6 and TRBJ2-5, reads DAGVTQSPTHLIKTRGQQVTLRCSPKSGHDTVSWYQQALGQGPQFIFQYYEEEERQRGNFPDRFSGHQFPNYSSELNVNALLLGDSALYLCASRGQGARETQYFGPGTRLLVL.

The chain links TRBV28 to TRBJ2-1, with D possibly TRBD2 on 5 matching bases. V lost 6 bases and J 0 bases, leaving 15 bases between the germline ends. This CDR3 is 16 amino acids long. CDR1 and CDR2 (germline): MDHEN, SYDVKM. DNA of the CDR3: TGTGCCAGCAGCCCCGGGGTCTTGAGCTCCTACAATGAGCAGTTCTTC. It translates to CASSPGVLSSYNEQFF.

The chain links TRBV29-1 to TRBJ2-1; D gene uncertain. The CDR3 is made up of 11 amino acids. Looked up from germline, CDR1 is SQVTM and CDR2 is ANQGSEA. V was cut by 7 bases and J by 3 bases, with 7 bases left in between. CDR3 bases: TGCAGCGCGGCAGTCTACAATGAGCAGTTCTTC. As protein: CSAAVYNEQFF.

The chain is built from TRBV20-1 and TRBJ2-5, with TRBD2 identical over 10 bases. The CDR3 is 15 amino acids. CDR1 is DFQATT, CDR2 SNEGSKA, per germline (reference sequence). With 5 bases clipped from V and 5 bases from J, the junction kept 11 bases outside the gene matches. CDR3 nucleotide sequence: TGCAGTGCTGGGGCCCCGGGACTAGCGCGGGAGACCCAGTACTTC. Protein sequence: CSAGAPGLARETQYF.

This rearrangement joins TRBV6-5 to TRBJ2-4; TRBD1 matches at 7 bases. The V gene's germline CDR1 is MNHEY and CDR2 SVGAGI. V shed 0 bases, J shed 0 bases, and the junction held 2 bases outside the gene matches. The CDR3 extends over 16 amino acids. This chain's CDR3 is CASSYSKGAAKNIQYF. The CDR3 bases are TGTGCCAGCAGTTACTCGAAGGGGGCAGCCAAAAACATTCAGTACTTC.

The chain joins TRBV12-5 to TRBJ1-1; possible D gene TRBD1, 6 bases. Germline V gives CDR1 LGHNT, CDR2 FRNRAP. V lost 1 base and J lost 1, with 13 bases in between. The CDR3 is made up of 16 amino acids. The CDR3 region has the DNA TGTGCTAGTGGTTTGGAGCAGGGGAAGGGGAACACTGAAGCTTTCTTT. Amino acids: CASGLEQGKGNTEAFF.